The 10 T cell receptor beta chains below were found in one sample sequenced in a study of blood T cells in healthy people across ages. PCR was performed a second time for roughly 7 to 11 cycles using a sample-barcoded 5' primer and a J-beta primer mix. Using its own MiXCR run on the 5' RACE reads, TCRdb lists one record per CDR3 protein. This sample yields hundreds of thousands of distinct CDR3 sequences, of which approximately 50% are seen a single time; 35% to 40% belongs to the top ten. The sample comprised blood. All receptors derive from a man in his fifties or sixties in good health.

This clonotype was counted between two and nine times. The V gene is TRBV4-2, the J gene TRBJ2-1; D not certain. Germline assignment: CDR1 LGHNA and CDR2 YNFKEQ. The CDR3 contains 15 residues. The V and J ends lost 2 bases and 3 bases respectively, with 11 bases between them. The CDR3 region has the DNA TGTGCCAGCAGCCAACGCGACGCGTACTACAATGAGCAGTTCTTC. It yields the protein CASSQRDAYYNEQFF.

Ten or more counts support this clonotype. The chain uses TRBV7-9 and TRBJ2-5; D is unresolved. The germline V and J ends were trimmed by 5 bases and 5 bases, with 12 bases remaining between them. The CDR3 extends over 13 amino acids. From germline, CDR1 is SEHNR and CDR2 FQNEAQ (reference sequence). The CDR3 DNA reads as TGTGCCAGCAGCCAGATGGGTTCTGAGACCCAGTACTTC. Residues: CASSQMGSETQYF.

This clonotype has only one observation. The genes are TRBV20-1 and TRBJ2-5; 8 bases align to TRBD2. Germline V gene data show CDR1 as DFQATT and CDR2 as SNEGSKA (reference sequence). The V gene end was trimmed by 3 bases and the J gene end by 11 bases; junction bases not matched to a gene: 8. The CDR3 has 12 amino acids. The CDR3 protein is CSASVAGGHQYF. The CDR3 DNA reads TGCAGTGCTAGTGTGGCGGGGGGACATCAGTACTTC.

V is TRBV5-1 and J is TRBJ2-6, with a weak D call TRBD2 (6 bases). The CDR3 loop spans 17 amino acids. V was cut by 6 bases and J by 0 bases, with 16 bases left in between. Germline lookup yields CDR1 SGHRS and CDR2 YFSETQ. The CDR3, as DNA: TGCGCCAGCAACGGAGGGCAGCCCTACTCTGGGGCCAACGTCCTGACTTTC. Translated: CASNGGQPYSGANVLTF. Variable domain in full (rest from reference TRBV5-1 and TRBJ2-6): KAGVTQTPRYLIKTRGQQVTLSCSPISGHRSVSWYQQTPGQGLQFLFEYFSETQRNKGNFPGRFSGRQFSNSRSEMNVSTLELGDSALYLCASNGGQPYSGANVLTFGAGSRLTVL.

This clonotype was observed a few times. The rearrangement links TRBV12-3 or TRBV12-4 to TRBJ2-5; no definite D call. The V and J ends lost 2 bases and 5 bases respectively, with 6 bases between them. There are 12 residues in the CDR3. The CDR3 is CASSLNTETQYF. CDR3 coding DNA: TGTGCCAGCAGTTTAAACACCGAGACCCAGTACTTC.

Turning to this clonotype: Just one base apart from a much larger clone, this may be a read error. V gene TRBV10-3 combines with J gene TRBJ2-5, with D maybe TRBD2 (6 bases). Judging by the DNA end, TRBJ2-7 fits better; the J call may be wrong. CDR3 length: 16 amino acids. Germline V gene sequence: CDR1 ENHRY, CDR2 SYGVKD. CDR3 sequence: CAISEDRGRLADEQYF. The CDR3 DNA reads TGTGCCATCAGTGAGGACCGAGGGAGGCTGGCGGACGAGCAGTACTTC.

This clonotype was found a few times. V gene TRBV12-3 or TRBV12-4 combines with J gene TRBJ2-7; 9 nucleotides match TRBD2. This CDR3 has 15 amino acids. V lost 1 base, J lost 2 bases, and 3 bases stayed unmatched. The CDR3 DNA reads TGTGCCAGCAGTTTAGATGGCGGGGGGGCCTACGAGCAGTACTTC. Its translation is CASSLDGGGAYEQYF.

This clonotype was detected only a few times. V gene TRBV7-9 combines with J gene TRBJ2-5; 9 bases align to TRBD2. Unmatched junction bases numbered 6, after V lost 7 bases and J lost 0 bases. This CDR3 contains 15 residues. Germline CDR1 is SEHNR and CDR2 is FQNEAQ (reference sequence). CDR3 sequence reads: CASTVAGANQETQYF. The CDR3 DNA sequence: TGTGCCAGCACCGTAGCGGGGGCCAACCAAGAGACCCAGTACTTC.

V is TRBV10-3 and J is TRBJ2-3, with D perhaps TRBD1 or TRBD2 (6 bases each). The CDR3 runs to 14 residues. The ends were cut back, 2 bases at V and 5 bases at J, with 11 bases in the middle. Germline lookup yields CDR1 ENHRY and CDR2 SYGVKD. The CDR3 loop is CAISEGGPGDTQYF. CDR3 bases: TGTGCCATCAGTGAGGGGGGGCCGGGAGATACGCAGTATTTT.

This clonotype was detected many times. This chain uses TRBV20-1 with TRBJ2-5; TRBD1 matches at 8 bases. The CDR3 covers 14 residues. The V and J ends lost 1 base and 3 bases, in that order; junction bases with no gene match: 4. The V gene's germline CDR1 is DFQATT and CDR2 SNEGSKA (reference sequence). The CDR3 DNA sequence: TGCAGTGCTAGAGGCGGGACAGGCGAAGAGACCCAGTACTTC. Protein sequence: CSARGGTGEETQYF.